A selection of T cell receptor beta chains follows, all from one sample in a study of T cells in Graves' hyperthyroidism and ophthalmopathy. TCRdb recomputed calls from the multiplex PCR reads with MiXCR, one row per CDR3 protein. The repertoire holds about 400,000 distinct CDR3 sequences, with roughly 13% as singletons. The sequenced sample consisted of blood. These receptors originate from a woman aged 18-35 years with Graves' hyperthyroidism. Both conserved end residues are part of each CDR3. A D gene is named only where the DNA matches it firmly. Expanded clones are given a class, and other clones once, few, many or no size at all.

j_call: TRBJ1-2
clone_size: .
v_call: TRBV6-1
d_call: .
cdr3_nt: TGTGCCAGCAGTTTCCGGGGGGCTAACTATGGCTACACCTTC
cdr3_aa: CASSFRGANYGYTF

j_call: TRBJ1-3
clone_size: few
v_call: TRBV29-1
d_call: .
cdr3_nt: TGCAGCGTTGTATCCTCATCGGGTGGCTCTGGAAACACCATATATTTT
cdr3_aa: CSVVSSSGGSGNTIYF

j_call: TRBJ2-3
clone_size: many
v_call: TRBV28
d_call: TRBD2
cdr3_nt: TGTGCCAGCAGTTTACTAGCGGGAGGGCAAGATACGCAGTATTTT
cdr3_aa: CASSLLAGGQDTQYF

j_call: TRBJ2-1
clone_size: .
v_call: TRBV10-1
d_call: .
cdr3_nt: TGCGCCAGCGTAATCCCGCAGTTCTTC
cdr3_aa: CASVIPQFF

j_call: TRBJ2-1
clone_size: many
v_call: TRBV28
d_call: TRBD2
cdr3_nt: TGTGCCAGCAGTTCGACTAGCGGGGGGAGGCATGAGCAGTTCTTC
cdr3_aa: CASSSTSGGRHEQFF

j_call: TRBJ1-2
clone_size: few
v_call: TRBV28
d_call: TRBD1
cdr3_nt: TGTGCCAGCGCTTCTTTTAGCCCCGCGGGACAGAACTATGGCTACACCTTC
cdr3_aa: CASASFSPAGQNYGYTF

j_call: TRBJ2-7
clone_size: many
v_call: TRBV5-1
d_call: .
cdr3_nt: TGCGCCAGCAGCTTGGTTAGGGCCGACTCCTACGAGCAGTACTTC
cdr3_aa: CASSLVRADSYEQYF

j_call: TRBJ2-1
clone_size: .
v_call: TRBV12-3/TRBV12-4
d_call: .
cdr3_nt: TGTGCCAGCAGTTACAACACGCAATTTAACAATGAGCAGTTCTTC
cdr3_aa: CASSYNTQFNNEQFF

j_call: TRBJ2-5
clone_size: many
v_call: TRBV29-1
d_call: TRBD2
cdr3_nt: TGCAGCGCAACTCGGGGACTAGCGGCTTACGAGACCCAGTACTTC
cdr3_aa: CSATRGLAAYETQYF

j_call: TRBJ1-2
clone_size: .
v_call: TRBV4-3
d_call: .
cdr3_nt: TGCGCCAGCAGCCAAGATCCCAGGGCAAACTATGGCTACACCTTC
cdr3_aa: CASSQDPRANYGYTF

j_call: TRBJ2-1
clone_size: .
v_call: TRBV13
d_call: .
cdr3_nt: TGTGCCAGCAGCTTCACTGGGACAAAGGGGGAGCAGTTCTTC
cdr3_aa: CASSFTGTKGEQFF

j_call: TRBJ2-1
clone_size: .
v_call: TRBV20-1
d_call: TRBD2
cdr3_nt: TGCAGTGCTAGACCGAAACTAGCGGGAGTCCGCAATGAGCAGTTCTTC
cdr3_aa: CSARPKLAGVRNEQFF

j_call: TRBJ1-5
clone_size: many
v_call: TRBV7-2
d_call: .
cdr3_nt: TGTGCCAGCAGCATACGAGCCAGCAATCAGCCCCAGCATTTT
cdr3_aa: CASSIRASNQPQHF

j_call: TRBJ1-2
clone_size: many
v_call: TRBV29-1
d_call: .
cdr3_nt: TGCAGCGTTGAGCACAGGAGAAACTATGGCTACACCTTC
cdr3_aa: CSVEHRRNYGYTF

j_call: TRBJ1-1
clone_size: many
v_call: TRBV7-2
d_call: .
cdr3_nt: TGTGCCAGCAGCTCCTTATCTGGTTTGAACACTGAAGCTTTCTTT
cdr3_aa: CASSSLSGLNTEAFF

j_call: TRBJ2-1
clone_size: .
v_call: TRBV27
d_call: TRBD2
cdr3_nt: TGTGCCAGCAGTTTAATAACTAGCGGGAGAAATGAGCAGTTCTTC
cdr3_aa: CASSLITSGRNEQFF

j_call: TRBJ2-5
clone_size: many
v_call: TRBV2
d_call: .
cdr3_nt: TGTGCCAGCAGTGGTCCGGGACGGGAAGGGACCCAGTACTTC
cdr3_aa: CASSGPGREGTQYF

j_call: TRBJ2-5
clone_size: .
v_call: TRBV7-9
d_call: .
cdr3_nt: TGTGCCAGCAGCGAGACCCCCATCGGGGCGCGGGAGACCCAGTACTTC
cdr3_aa: CASSETPIGARETQYF

j_call: TRBJ1-2
clone_size: .
v_call: TRBV6-1
d_call: .
cdr3_nt: TGTGCCAGCAGGCACCTCCCGGGGGGAGACCTCTATGGCTACACCTTC
cdr3_aa: CASRHLPGGDLYGYTF

j_call: TRBJ2-2
clone_size: few
v_call: TRBV20-1
d_call: .
cdr3_nt: TGCAGTGCTAGTTGGTCAGACACCGGGGAGCTGTTTTTT
cdr3_aa: CSASWSDTGELFF

j_call: TRBJ2-2
clone_size: many
v_call: TRBV20-1
d_call: .
cdr3_nt: TGCAGTGCTAGGGACGGACACGCGAACACCGGGGAGCTGTTTTTT
cdr3_aa: CSARDGHANTGELFF

j_call: TRBJ2-1
clone_size: many
v_call: TRBV6-1
d_call: TRBD2
cdr3_nt: TGTGCCAGCAGTGCGTTGGGACTAGCGGGAGGGCGGAATGAGCAGTTCTTC
cdr3_aa: CASSALGLAGGRNEQFF

j_call: TRBJ2-1
clone_size: few
v_call: TRBV11-3
d_call: .
cdr3_nt: TGTGCCAGCAGCTTAGAAACGGGCTACAATGAGCAGTTCTTC
cdr3_aa: CASSLETGYNEQFF

j_call: TRBJ1-1
clone_size: .
v_call: TRBV29-1
d_call: .
cdr3_nt: TGCAGCGTCGGACCCATCATCACTGAAGCTTTCTTT
cdr3_aa: CSVGPIITEAFF

j_call: TRBJ2-5
clone_size: many
v_call: TRBV7-9
d_call: TRBD2
cdr3_nt: TGTGCCAGCAGCGTAGGACTAGCGGGACTAACGCAAGAGACCCAGTACTTC
cdr3_aa: CASSVGLAGLTQETQYF

j_call: TRBJ2-3
clone_size: .
v_call: TRBV9
d_call: TRBD2
cdr3_nt: TGTGCCAGCAGCCTAGGGACTACCCAAAGCACAGATACGCAGTATTTT
cdr3_aa: CASSLGTTQSTDTQYF

j_call: TRBJ2-1
clone_size: few
v_call: TRBV20-1
d_call: .
cdr3_nt: TGCAGTGCTAGAGATCTGGGTACCAGCGGGCGTTGGGATGAGCAGTTCTTC
cdr3_aa: CSARDLGTSGRWDEQFF

j_call: TRBJ2-7
clone_size: many
v_call: TRBV7-8
d_call: TRBD2
cdr3_nt: TGTGCCAGCAGCACGTGGACTAGCGGGAGTGAGGTCGAGCAGTACTTC
cdr3_aa: CASSTWTSGSEVEQYF

j_call: TRBJ1-6
clone_size: .
v_call: TRBV6-1
d_call: .
cdr3_nt: TGTGCCAGCAACCCCGGGACTTATAATTCACCCCTCCACTTT
cdr3_aa: CASNPGTYNSPLHF

j_call: TRBJ2-5
clone_size: few
v_call: TRBV4-1
d_call: TRBD2
cdr3_nt: TGCGCCAGCAGCCAAGTTGAGCCCACTAGCGGGAGTAGCGAGACCCAGTACTTC
cdr3_aa: CASSQVEPTSGSSETQYF

j_call: TRBJ2-2
clone_size: few
v_call: TRBV5-5
d_call: .
cdr3_nt: TGTGCCAGCAGCTCCCTCAGGACAGTGCGCGGGGAGCTGTTTTTT
cdr3_aa: CASSSLRTVRGELFF

j_call: TRBJ2-2
clone_size: many
v_call: TRBV28
d_call: .
cdr3_nt: TGTGCCAGCAGTACTTACAGGGTTACCGGGGAGCTGTTTTTT
cdr3_aa: CASSTYRVTGELFF

j_call: TRBJ1-1
clone_size: many
v_call: TRBV18
d_call: TRBD1
cdr3_nt: TGTGCCAGCTCACCAACCGCAGGGGGCTACGGCACTGAAGCTTTCTTT
cdr3_aa: CASSPTAGGYGTEAFF

j_call: TRBJ1-5
clone_size: many
v_call: TRBV20-1
d_call: .
cdr3_nt: TGCAGTACTACTCTAGTAGAGGGTGGGAGATATAGCAATCAGCCCCAGCATTTT
cdr3_aa: CSTTLVEGGRYSNQPQHF

j_call: TRBJ2-5
clone_size: .
v_call: TRBV10-1
d_call: TRBD2
cdr3_nt: TGCGCCAGCAGGAAGACTAGCGGGGGGTACAGGGCCCAGTACTTC
cdr3_aa: CASRKTSGGYRAQYF

j_call: TRBJ1-5
clone_size: few
v_call: TRBV6-1
d_call: .
cdr3_nt: TGTGCCAGCAGCCTAAGAGGGACGAATCAGCCCCAGCATTTT
cdr3_aa: CASSLRGTNQPQHF

j_call: TRBJ2-7
clone_size: many
v_call: TRBV5-5
d_call: .
cdr3_nt: TGTGCCAGCAGCTTGGCGGCAGGGATCCTTCGCGAGCAGTACTTC
cdr3_aa: CASSLAAGILREQYF

j_call: TRBJ1-1
clone_size: many
v_call: TRBV28
d_call: .
cdr3_nt: TGTGCCAGTACACAGTTTATGGGGGTAACGAACACTGAAGCTTTCTTT
cdr3_aa: CASTQFMGVTNTEAFF